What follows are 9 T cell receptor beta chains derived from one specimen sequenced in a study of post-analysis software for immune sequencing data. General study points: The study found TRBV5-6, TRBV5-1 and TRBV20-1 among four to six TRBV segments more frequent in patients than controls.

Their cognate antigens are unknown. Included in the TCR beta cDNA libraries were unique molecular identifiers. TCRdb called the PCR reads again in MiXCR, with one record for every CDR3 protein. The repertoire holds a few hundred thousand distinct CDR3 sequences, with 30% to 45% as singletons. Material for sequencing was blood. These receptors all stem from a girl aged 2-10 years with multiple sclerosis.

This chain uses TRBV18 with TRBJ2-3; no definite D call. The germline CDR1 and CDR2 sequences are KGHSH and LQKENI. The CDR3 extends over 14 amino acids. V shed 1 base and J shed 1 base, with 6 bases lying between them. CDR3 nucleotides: TGTGCCAGCTCACCACTTCGAGGCACAGATACGCAGTATTTT. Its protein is CASSPLRGTDTQYF.

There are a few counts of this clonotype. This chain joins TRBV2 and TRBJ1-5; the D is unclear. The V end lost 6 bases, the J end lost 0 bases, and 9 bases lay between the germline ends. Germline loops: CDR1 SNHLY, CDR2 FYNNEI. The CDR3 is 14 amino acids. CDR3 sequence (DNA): TGTGCCAGCAGGCCCGGAGCTAGCAATCAGCCCCAGCATTTT. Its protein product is CASRPGASNQPQHF. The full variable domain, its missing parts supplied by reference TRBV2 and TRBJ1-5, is EPEVTQTPSHQVTQMGQEVILRCVPISNHLYFYWYRQILGQKVEFLVSFYNNEISEKSEIFDDQFSVERPDGSNFTLKIRSTKLEDSAMYFCASRPGASNQPQHFGDGTRLSIL.

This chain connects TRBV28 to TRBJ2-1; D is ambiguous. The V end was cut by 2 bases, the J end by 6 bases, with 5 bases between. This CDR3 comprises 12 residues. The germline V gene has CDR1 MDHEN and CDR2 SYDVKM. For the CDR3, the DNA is TGTGCCAGCAGTTTACTGTCCAATGAGCAGTTCTTC. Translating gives CASSLLSNEQFF.

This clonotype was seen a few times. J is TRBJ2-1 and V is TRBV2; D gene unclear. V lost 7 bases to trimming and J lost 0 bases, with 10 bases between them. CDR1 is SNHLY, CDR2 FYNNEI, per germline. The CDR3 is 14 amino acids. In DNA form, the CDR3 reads TGTGCCAGCAACGGGCCGAGCTCCTACAATGAGCAGTTCTTC. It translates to CASNGPSSYNEQFF.

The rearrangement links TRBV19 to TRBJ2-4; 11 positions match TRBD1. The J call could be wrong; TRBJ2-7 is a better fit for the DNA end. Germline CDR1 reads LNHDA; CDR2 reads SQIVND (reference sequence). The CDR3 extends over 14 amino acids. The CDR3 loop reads CASTGTGGSYEQYF. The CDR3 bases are TGTGCCAGTACCGGGACAGGGGGGTCCTACGAGCAGTACTTC.

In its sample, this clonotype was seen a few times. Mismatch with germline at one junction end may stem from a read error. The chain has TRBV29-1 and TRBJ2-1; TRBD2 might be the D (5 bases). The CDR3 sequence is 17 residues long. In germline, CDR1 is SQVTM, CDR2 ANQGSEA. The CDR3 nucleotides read TGCAGCGTTGAAGATTCCCCTAGCCACGATACTTACAACGAGCAGTTCTTC. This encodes CSVEDSPSHDTYNEQFF.

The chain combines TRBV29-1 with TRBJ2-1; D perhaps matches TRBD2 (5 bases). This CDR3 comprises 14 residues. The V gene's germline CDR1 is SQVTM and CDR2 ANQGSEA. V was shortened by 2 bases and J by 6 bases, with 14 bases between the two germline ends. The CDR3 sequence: CSVEKGAAGNEQFF. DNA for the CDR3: TGCAGCGTTGAAAAGGGCGCGGCGGGCAATGAGCAGTTCTTC.

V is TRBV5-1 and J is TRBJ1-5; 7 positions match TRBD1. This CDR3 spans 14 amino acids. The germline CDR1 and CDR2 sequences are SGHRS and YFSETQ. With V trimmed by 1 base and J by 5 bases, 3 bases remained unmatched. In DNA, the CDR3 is TGCGCCAGCAGCTTGATAGGGGGCGATCAGCCCCAGCATTTT. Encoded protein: CASSLIGGDQPQHF.

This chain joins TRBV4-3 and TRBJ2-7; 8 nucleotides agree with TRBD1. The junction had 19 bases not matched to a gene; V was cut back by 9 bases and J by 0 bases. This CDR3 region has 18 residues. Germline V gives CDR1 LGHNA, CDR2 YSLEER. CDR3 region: CASSTSVGGQASSYEQYF. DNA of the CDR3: TGCGCCAGTAGCACCAGCGTCGGGGGACAGGCTAGCTCCTACGAGCAGTACTTC.